The clone carrying this T cell receptor beta chain occurred once. This record belongs to a study of shared clonotypes between healthy human individuals. On the study more broadly: Per donor, CD8 memory used one plate, CD8 naive used two, CD4 memory used three and CD4 naive used three.

This CDR3 region has 16 residues. The V end was cut by 3 bases, the J end by 5 bases, with 16 bases between. Germline V lookup: CDR1 MGHDK, CDR2 SYGVNS. Sequencing was performed with immunoSEQ multiplex PCR; in TCRdb, only in-frame clones are kept and a portion is missing. The sample has 2,500,000 or so clones, more than 80% seen once. V gene TRBV25-1 combines with J gene TRBJ1-4; unclear D gene. The sequence came from a man younger than 30 in good health. The material sequenced was naive CD4+ T cells sorted from blood. The subset here: CD45RA+ positively selected. The CDR3 protein is CASSDRLWGRNEKLFF. In nucleotides, the CDR3 is TGTGCCAGCAGTGATAGGTTATGGGGAAGGAATGAAAAACTGTTTTTT.